These 22 T cell receptor beta chains were all obtained from the same sample, sequenced in a study of blood T cell repertoires in COVID-19. The assay was immunoSEQ multiplex PCR, and TCRdb's table has in-frame clones only and misses some. The sample consists of about 180,000 clones, 80% to 90% of them appearing once. Sequenced material: PBMCs or T cells enriched from blood (not recorded which). The receptor source for this set is a man aged 45-65 years who had recovered from COVID-19.

The chain links TRBV5-7 to TRBJ2-1, with 10 bases identical to TRBD2. Being an ORF, TRBV5-7 has a function that is uncertain. V lost 5 bases to trimming and J lost 7 bases; unmatched junction nucleotides: 6. The CDR3 is made up of 14 amino acids. The CDR3 DNA reads as TGTGCCAGCAGTTTGAGCGGGGGGGTTAATGAGCAGTTCTTC. The encoded protein is CASSLSGGVNEQFF.

This clone was observed a few times. The chain is built from TRBV10-1 and TRBJ2-4, with 12 positions matching TRBD1. From germline, CDR1 is WNHNN and CDR2 SYGVQD (reference sequence). The CDR3 spans 18 residues. V gave up 4 bases and J gave up 1 base; unmatched junction bases: 8. The CDR3 DNA reads as TGCGCCAGCAGTGGTGGGACAGGGGGCCTCGCGGCCAAAAACATTCAGTACTTC. Encoded protein: CASSGGTGGLAAKNIQYF.

V is TRBV19 and J is TRBJ1-2, with 7 bases that match TRBD1. The CDR3 runs to 15 residues. V trimming: 11 bases; J trimming: 2 bases; junction bases outside the gene matches: 14. Per germline, CDR1 LNHDA and CDR2 SQIVND (reference sequence). CDR3 sequence reads: CASVTVGQTNYGYTF. CDR3 nucleotides: TGTGCCTCGGTAACAGTGGGACAGACCAACTATGGCTACACCTTC.

The chain carries TRBV6-5 and TRBJ1-5, with D possibly being TRBD1 (6 bases). The ends were cut back, 5 bases at V and 2 bases at J, with 10 bases in the middle. Germline values: CDR1 MNHEY, CDR2 SVGAGI. This CDR3 has 14 residues. CDR3 sequence: CASSKQGGNQPQHF. The CDR3 nucleotides are TGTGCCAGCAGTAAACAGGGAGGCAATCAGCCCCAGCATTTT.

In the case of this clone: The same CDR3 can be traced to other DNA sequences in this sample. The chain uses TRBV29-1 and TRBJ1-1; 8 bases are a match to TRBD1. The CDR3 consists of 13 residues. V gave up 2 bases and J gave up 4 bases; unmatched junction bases: 3. In germline, CDR1 is SQVTM, CDR2 ANQGSEA. CDR3 residues: CSVEQGARTEAFF. CDR3 in DNA: TGCAGCGTTGAACAGGGGGCTCGCACTGAAGCTTTCTTT.

The chain has TRBV2 and TRBJ1-1, with 8 bases that match TRBD1. Germline V gene sequence: CDR1 SNHLY, CDR2 FYNNEI. The CDR3 runs to 13 residues. J gave up 4 bases and V 5 bases, and 3 bases lay outside the gene matches. DNA for the CDR3: TGTGCCAGCAGTTACACAGGGGGCACTGAAGCTTTCTTT. Amino acid sequence: CASSYTGGTEAFF.

The gene calls are TRBV18 and TRBJ1-4; D ambiguous. Deletions cut 3 bases from V and 0 bases from J, with 5 bases between. Germline V gene data show CDR1 as KGHSH and CDR2 as LQKENI. This CDR3 contains 14 residues. CDR3 nucleotides: TGTGCCAGCTCACCTCAGGCAACTAATGAAAAACTGTTTTTT. Protein: CASSPQATNEKLFF.

There are a few counts of this clone. The V and J genes are TRBV12-2 and TRBJ2-3; TRBD1 is taken as the D call from the table, unchecked against the DNA. TRBV12-2 corresponds to a pseudogene. The CDR3 has 17 residues. Here the CDR3 reads CASRLARTAMNTDTQYF. The CDR3 DNA follows: TGTGCAAGTCGCTTAGCCCGGACAGCGATGAACACAGATACGCAGTATTTT.

V and J are TRBV9 and TRBJ2-5, with a tentative D call TRBD2 (7 bases). Per the germline V gene, CDR1 is SGDLS and CDR2 is YYNGEE. The CDR3 contains 16 residues. V was trimmed by 3 bases and J by 1 base, leaving 16 bases between them. CDR3 bases: TGTGCCAGCAGCGGAGGGTTAGGGGGGGGCCAAGAGACCCAGTACTTC. It codes for CASSGGLGGGQETQYF.

This chain connects TRBV25-1 to TRBJ1-1, with a weak D call TRBD1 (6 bases). Per germline, CDR1 MGHDK and CDR2 SYGVNS. The CDR3 extends over 15 amino acids. V was cut by 8 bases and J by 0 bases, with 16 bases left in between. CDR3 residues: CASHRDNLMNTEAFF. The CDR3 DNA sequence: TGTGCCAGCCACCGGGACAACCTCATGAACACTGAAGCTTTCTTT.

This rearrangement joins TRBV23-1 to TRBJ1-6; 8 nucleotides align to TRBD1. TRBV23-1 is assigned to the ORF class and has an uncertain function. The V segment lost 0 bases and the J segment 11 bases; nucleotides outside the gene matches: 6. The CDR3 consists of 15 residues. For the CDR3, the DNA is TGCGCCAGCAGTCAATCGGACAGGGCTTGTCCACCCCTCCACTTT. Translated: CASSQSDRACPPLHF.

This clone was picked up one time. This chain joins TRBV2 and TRBJ1-2; 8 bases are a match to TRBD1. The CDR3 has 13 residues. The V and J ends lost 6 bases and 2 bases, in that order; junction bases with no gene match: 2. Looked up from germline, CDR1 is SNHLY and CDR2 is FYNNEI. The CDR3 bases are TGTGCCAGCAGCGGACAGGGAAACTATGGCTACACCTTC. Translated, it gives CASSGQGNYGYTF.

A few counts support this clone. The chain uses TRBV13 and TRBJ2-3, with 14 bases identical to TRBD2. V trimming: 4 bases; J trimming: 0 bases; junction bases outside the gene matches: 6. The germline V gene encodes CDR1 PRHDT and CDR2 FYEKMQ (reference sequence). The CDR3 covers 18 residues. CDR3 coding DNA: TGTGCCAGCAGCTCCCGACTAGCGGGGGGGCGGAGCACAGATACGCAGTATTTT. Amino acid sequence: CASSSRLAGGRSTDTQYF.

The V and J genes are TRBV13 and TRBJ1-2; D uncertain. Per the germline V gene, CDR1 is PRHDT and CDR2 is FYEKMQ (reference sequence). The CDR3 is 17 residues long. The V and J ends lost 10 bases and 1 base respectively, with 25 bases between them. The CDR3 DNA reads as TGTGCCACCCCTCTTATGGGAGTCCCCCATTTTAACTATGGCTACACCTTC. Protein: CATPLMGVPHFNYGYTF.

V is TRBV7-9 and J is TRBJ1-3; TRBD1 matches at 7 bases. The CDR3 sequence is 15 residues long. The trim removed 5 bases at V and 0 bases at J, leaving 4 bases unmatched. Germline V gene sequence: CDR1 SEHNR, CDR2 FQNEAQ (reference sequence). CDR3 loop: CASSHRDSSGNTIYF. The CDR3 DNA reads as TGTGCCAGCAGCCACCGGGACAGCTCTGGAAACACCATATATTTT.

The rearrangement joins TRBV14 to TRBJ1-3; D is unresolved. Germline assignment: CDR1 SGHDN and CDR2 FVKESK. CDR3 length: 13 amino acids. The V and J ends lost 2 bases and 1 base respectively, with 3 bases between them. The CDR3 DNA reads as TGTGCCAGCAGCCAATATTCTGGAAACACCATATATTTT. It translates to CASSQYSGNTIYF.

The J gene is TRBJ1-6, the V gene TRBV7-3; no reliable D call. CDR3 length equals 12 residues. V was shortened by 6 bases and J by 12 bases, with 12 bases between the two germline ends. Germline V gene lookup returns CDR1 SGHTA and CDR2 FQGTGA. CDR3: CASSTGGGPLHF. CDR3 in DNA: TGTGCCAGCAGTACTGGTGGTGGACCCCTCCACTTT.

The chain has TRBV6-5 and TRBJ1-1; 8 bases map to TRBD1. Trimming took 6 bases from V and 5 from J; bases not matched to a gene: 5. CDR3 size: 13 residues. Germline CDR1 and CDR2: MNHEY and SVGAGI. The CDR3 nucleotides are TGTGCCAGCAGCCAGACAGGGGCTACTGAAGCTTTCTTT. Translating gives CASSQTGATEAFF.

This chain links TRBV6-5 with TRBJ2-4; D possibly corresponds to TRBD1 (6 bases). Germline-derived CDR1 and CDR2 are MNHEY and SVGAGI. The V end lost 8 bases, the J end lost 3 bases, and 17 bases lay between the germline ends. The CDR3 runs 15 residues. CDR3 DNA sequence: TGTGCCAGCGCGCAGGAGAGGGGACACAAAAACATTCAGTACTTC. Amino acid sequence: CASAQERGHKNIQYF.

This chain joins TRBV12-3 or TRBV12-4 and TRBJ1-1; D is undetermined. V dropped 6 bases and J dropped 11 bases, with 13 bases sitting between them. CDR3 length equals 11 residues. For the CDR3, the DNA is TGTGCCAGCAGCCTAGCATTCGTGGCTTTCTTT. Its translation is CASSLAFVAFF.

This clone was seen just once. V gene TRBV14 combines with J gene TRBJ2-7; 7 positions match TRBD1. The germline V gene encodes CDR1 SGHDN and CDR2 FVKESK. The trim removed 0 bases at V and 0 bases at J, leaving 17 bases unmatched. The CDR3 is 20 residues long. The CDR3 protein is CASSQDNKGAVVLSSYEQYF. The CDR3 nucleotides are TGTGCCAGCAGCCAAGATAATAAGGGGGCCGTAGTACTTAGCTCCTACGAGCAGTACTTC.

The chain carries TRBV5-1 and TRBJ2-7; D may be TRBD2 (6 bases). CDR3 length equals 12 residues. Looked up from germline, CDR1 is SGHRS and CDR2 is YFSETQ. Trimming left V 3 bases short and J 5 bases short, with 9 bases between. The CDR3 region is CASSSAGNEQYF. As DNA, the CDR3 is TGCGCCAGCAGCTCCGCGGGAAACGAGCAGTACTTC.